This TCR beta chain comes out of a study of cytomegalovirus exposure and HLA in healthy donors. This CDR3 comprises 14 residues. The J segment lost 7 bases and the V segment lost 6 bases, leaving 7 bases of the junction unmatched. The germline CDR1 and CDR2 sequences are MNHEY and SMNVEV (reference sequence). PCR employed 60 Vbeta and 13 Jbeta primers. Assay: immunoSEQ multiplex PCR; the TCRdb copy retains only in-frame clones and omits some. The table records about 190,000 clones, about four fifths of them present only once. Comments on this clone: Antigen unknown.

General study points: A list of 150 to 200 TCR beta chains associated with cytomegalovirus was given. The sole available immune exposure information was CMV serostatus. Productive rates of about 90% or about 30% were seen for most TCR beta V segments in an earlier analysis. Some V segments, TRBV6-2 and TRBV6-3 among them, were indistinguishable and were therefore excluded.

The chain carries TRBV27 and TRBJ1-1; TRBD1 aligns across 11 bases. Source material: PBMCs. This TCR was sampled from a man aged 25 to 45 in good health and CMV-seropositive. CDR3 coding DNA: TGTGCCAGCAGACAGGGACAGGGGGTTAGTGAAGCTTTCTTT. Encoded protein: CASRQGQGVSEAFF.